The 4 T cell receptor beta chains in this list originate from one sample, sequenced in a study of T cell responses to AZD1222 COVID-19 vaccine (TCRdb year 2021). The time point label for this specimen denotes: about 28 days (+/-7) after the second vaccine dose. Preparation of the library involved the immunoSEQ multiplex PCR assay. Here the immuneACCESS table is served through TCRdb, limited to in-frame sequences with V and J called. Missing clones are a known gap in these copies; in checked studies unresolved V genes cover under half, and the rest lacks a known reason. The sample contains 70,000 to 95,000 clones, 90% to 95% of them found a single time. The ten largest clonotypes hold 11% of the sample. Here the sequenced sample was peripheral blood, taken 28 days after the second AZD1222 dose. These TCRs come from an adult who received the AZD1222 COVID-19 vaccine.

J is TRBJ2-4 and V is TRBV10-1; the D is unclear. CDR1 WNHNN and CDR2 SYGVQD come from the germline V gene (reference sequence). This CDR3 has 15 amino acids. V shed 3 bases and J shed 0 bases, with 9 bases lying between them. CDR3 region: CASSDSRLAKNIQYF. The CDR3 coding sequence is TGCGCCAGCAGTGATTCCAGACTAGCCAAAAACATTCAGTACTTC.

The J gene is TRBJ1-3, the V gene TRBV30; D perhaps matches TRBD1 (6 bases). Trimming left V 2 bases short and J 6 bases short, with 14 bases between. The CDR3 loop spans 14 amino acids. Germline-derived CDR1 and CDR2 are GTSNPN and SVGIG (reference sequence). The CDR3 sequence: CAWSPTGLVNTIYF. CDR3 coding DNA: TGTGCCTGGAGTCCCACAGGGCTTGTAAACACCATATATTTT.

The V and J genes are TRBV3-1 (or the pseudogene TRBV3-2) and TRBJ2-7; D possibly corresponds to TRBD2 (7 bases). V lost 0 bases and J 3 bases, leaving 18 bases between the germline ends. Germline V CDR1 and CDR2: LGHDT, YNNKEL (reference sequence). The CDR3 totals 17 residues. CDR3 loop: CASSQERAGASHYEQYF. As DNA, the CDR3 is TGTGCCAGCAGCCAAGAGAGGGCGGGGGCCAGCCACTACGAGCAGTACTTC.

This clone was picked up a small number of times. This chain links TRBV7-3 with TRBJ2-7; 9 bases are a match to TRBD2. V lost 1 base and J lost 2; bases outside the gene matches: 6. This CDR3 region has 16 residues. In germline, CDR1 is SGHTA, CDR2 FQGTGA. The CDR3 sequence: CASSLRASGTPYEQYF. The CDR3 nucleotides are TGTGCCAGCAGCTTAAGGGCTAGCGGGACTCCCTACGAGCAGTACTTC.